The 2 T cell receptor beta chains reported below all come from one sample, sequenced in a study of T cell responses to AZD1222 COVID-19 vaccine. Data came from immunoSEQ multiplex PCR; TCRdb stores just in-frame clones and leaves some out. Among approximately 100,000 clones listed, 91% were seen once. Source: peripheral blood, taken on day 0 of AZD1222 vaccination. The receptors stem from an adult in good health.

This clone has just a few counts. The genes are TRBV25-1 and TRBJ1-4; 9 positions match TRBD1. The CDR3 runs 15 residues. The ends lost 2 bases at V and 8 bases at J; junction bases unmatched: 6. Germline CDR1 and CDR2: MGHDK and SYGVNS. The CDR3 loop is CASSERTGVGEKLFF. The CDR3, as DNA: TGTGCCAGCAGTGAAAGGACAGGGGTGGGCGAAAAACTGTTTTTT.

The table lists this clone with a count of one. This chain joins TRBV5-5 and TRBJ1-4; D call uncertain. This CDR3 is 16 amino acids long. Trimming left V 0 bases short and J 7 bases short, with 16 bases between. Germline-derived CDR1 and CDR2 are SGHKS and YYEKEE (reference sequence). The CDR3 bases are TGTGCCAGCAGCTTGGCCCAAGGATTCGATATTGAAAAACTGTTTTTT. Translation gives CASSLAQGFDIEKLFF.